This TCR beta chain was captured in a study of control samples from healthy donors and cancer patients (dated by TCRdb to 2020 to 2021). A remark on this clone: Its antigen is unknown. No base quality information exists; no much larger clone differs at one position.

V is cut back by 3 bases and J by 8 bases, with 7 bases in the junction unmatched. The germline V gene (reference sequence) sets CDR1 to GTSNPN and CDR2 to SVGIG. The CDR3 runs 13 amino acids, cysteine and phenylalanine included. The retained sequence is limited to the CDR3, 39 bases, with the frame set at the first base. The receptor library was made with the immunoSEQ multiplex PCR assay. TCRdb's version of the immuneACCESS table is confined to in-frame rearrangements and falls short of the full clone set. An unresolved V gene accounts for under half of the shortfall where checked; the remainder is of unknown origin. Recorded for this sample are 350,000 to 450,000 clones; around 90% of them occurred a single time. The ten largest clonotypes hold roughly 6.4% of the sample.

The receptor chain draws on TRBV30 and TRBJ1-2, and TRBD1 matches 9 of the central bases. The receptor was derived from a man aged 35-49 years with head and neck cancer. Material for sequencing was PBMCs. The nucleotide sequence reads as follows: TGTGCCTGGAGCTTCCCGGGACAGGGCGGCTACACCTTC. Its protein is CAWSFPGQGGYTF.